This entry lists 17 T cell receptor beta chains sequenced from one sample in a study of technical replicates of blood from a handful of donors. The method was immunoSEQ multiplex PCR; TCRdb's version includes in-frame clones alone and lacks a portion of them. The sample lists 55,000 to 75,000 clones, over 85% occurring once. The sequenced sample was PBMCs. The receptor source for this set is a human donor in good health. Some clones in this sample may be carry-over from other donors' samples.

The chain uses TRBV4-1 and TRBJ2-7; D is possibly TRBD1 (5 bases). The CDR3 is 15 amino acids. Germline lookup yields CDR1 MGHRA and CDR2 YSYEKL. Trimming took off 0 bases at V and 4 bases at J, with 13 bases between the two ends. The CDR3 loop reads CASSQDWPGPYEQYF. The CDR3 DNA reads TGCGCCAGCAGCCAAGACTGGCCAGGGCCTTACGAGCAGTACTTC.

V is TRBV10-3 and J is TRBJ2-7; TRBD2 might be the D (5 bases). Germline V gives CDR1 ENHRY, CDR2 SYGVKD. The CDR3 is 12 residues long. The V gene lost 11 bases and the J gene lost 3 bases, with 14 bases spanning the gap. The CDR3 loop reads CASSMAGYEQYF. CDR3 DNA sequence: TGTGCCTCATCAATGGCGGGCTACGAGCAGTACTTC.

The chain uses TRBV13 and TRBJ1-3; 9 bases align to TRBD1. The J segment lost 5 bases and the V segment lost 8 bases, leaving 1 base of the junction unmatched. Germline values: CDR1 PRHDT, CDR2 FYEKMQ (reference sequence). The CDR3 extends over 12 amino acids. This CDR3 reads CASGQGRNTIYF. For the CDR3, the DNA is TGTGCCAGCGGACAGGGGAGAAACACCATATATTTT.

V and J are TRBV4-2 and TRBJ1-6; 9 bases are a match to TRBD1. The CDR3 has 16 residues. Trimming cost V 2 bases and J 7 bases; bases outside gene matches: 6. The germline V gene has CDR1 LGHNA and CDR2 YNFKEQ. The CDR3 nucleotides are TGTGCCAGCAGCCAATTTTCGGGGACAGGGAATTCACCCCTCCACTTT. Its protein is CASSQFSGTGNSPLHF.

Turning to this clone: Germline is not matched at one junction end, which may reflect a read error. The chain is built from TRBV5-4 and TRBJ2-2; D is unresolved. There are 14 residues in the CDR3. The V gene's germline CDR1 is SGHNT and CDR2 YYREEE (reference sequence). CDR3 in amino acids: CASCLYGNTGELFF. The CDR3 region has the DNA TGTGCCAGCTGCTTGTACGGGAACACCGGGGAGCTGTTTTTT.

V and J are TRBV5-5 and TRBJ2-6, with D maybe TRBD1 (5 bases). The CDR3 is made up of 14 amino acids. Germline V gene lookup returns CDR1 SGHKS and CDR2 YYEKEE (reference sequence). Trimming took off 5 bases at V and 0 bases at J, with 6 bases between the two ends. In DNA, the CDR3 is TGTGCCAGCAGGCAGGGCTCTGGGGCCAACGTCCTGACTTTC. Its protein is CASRQGSGANVLTF.

This clone was picked up a small number of times. The chain is built from TRBV30 and TRBJ2-6, with 7 bases matching TRBD1. The CDR3 length is 16 residues. V lost 7 bases and J lost 0; bases outside the gene matches: 9. Germline V lookup: CDR1 GTSNPN, CDR2 SVGIG (reference sequence). The CDR3: CALNTGTVSGANVLTF. The DNA of the CDR3 is TGTGCCTTAAACACCGGGACAGTCTCTGGGGCCAACGTCCTGACTTTC.

The chain recombines TRBV4-1 with TRBJ2-2; the D gene is possibly TRBD1 (6 bases). Trimming pared 0 bases from V and 4 bases from J, leaving 12 bases between. The germline gives CDR1 MGHRA, CDR2 YSYEKL. There are 16 residues in the CDR3. The CDR3 DNA reads TGCGCCAGCAGCCAAGATCCAGCAGGGGTCACCGGGGAGCTGTTTTTT. The encoded protein is CASSQDPAGVTGELFF.

In this sample, this clone turned up once. The chain couples TRBV6-6 to TRBJ1-4, with D unclear. Trimming stripped 0 bases from V and 2 bases from J, with 4 bases between. Germline CDR1 MNHNY, CDR2 SVGAGI (reference sequence). The CDR3 is made up of 14 amino acids. The CDR3 region has the DNA TGTGCCAGCAGTTACTCGAGGACTAATGAAAAACTGTTTTTT. Translated: CASSYSRTNEKLFF.

V and J are TRBV6-5 and TRBJ1-6; TRBD1 is a possible D gene (6 bases). The germline gives CDR1 MNHEY, CDR2 SVGAGI. This CDR3 has 15 residues. The germline V and J ends were trimmed by 2 bases and 4 bases, with 9 bases remaining between them. CDR3 amino acids: CASSYLGAYNSPLHF. CDR3 sequence (DNA): TGTGCCAGCAGTTACCTGGGGGCGTATAATTCACCCCTCCACTTT.

The V call is TRBV29-1, the J call TRBJ2-1; no clear D gene. V was shortened by 8 bases and J by 6 bases, with 11 bases between the two germline ends. CDR3 size: 11 residues. Germline CDR1 SQVTM, CDR2 ANQGSEA. Here the CDR3 DNA reads TGCAGCCAGGATTATGGCAATGAGCAGTTCTTC. It yields the protein CSQDYGNEQFF.

The rearrangement joins TRBV30 to TRBJ2-2, with 9 positions matching TRBD2. V shed 2 bases, J shed 6 bases, and the junction held 4 bases outside the gene matches. Germline CDR1 is GTSNPN and CDR2 is SVGIG (reference sequence). The CDR3 extends over 14 amino acids. In DNA, the CDR3 is TGTGCCTGGAGTAATAGCGGGAGCGCCGGGGAGCTGTTTTTT. Amino acid sequence: CAWSNSGSAGELFF. Looking up the rest from reference TRBV30 and TRBJ2-2 gives the full variable domain: SQTIHQWPATLVQPVGSPLSLECTVEGTSNPNLYWYRQAAGRGLQLLFYSVGIGQISSEVPQNLSASRPQDRQFILSSKKLLLSDSGFYLCAWSNSGSAGELFFGEGSRLTVL.

The V call is TRBV9, the J call TRBJ2-5; D might be TRBD2 (5 bases). CDR1 and CDR2 from the germline V gene are SGDLS and YYNGEE. The V end was cut by 4 bases, the J end by 5 bases, with 6 bases between. This CDR3 contains 11 residues. CDR3 coding DNA: TGTGCCAGCAGCCGCGGGGAGACCCAGTACTTC. This gives the protein CASSRGETQYF.

The chain has TRBV6-5 and TRBJ1-4; D is possibly TRBD1 (5 bases). CDR1 is MNHEY and CDR2 is SVGAGI in the germline V gene. The CDR3 consists of 15 residues. V was shortened by 8 bases and J by 5 bases, with 18 bases between the two germline ends. CDR3 DNA: TGTGCCAGCGGAAGGAGGGGCAGCACGAATGAAAAACTGTTTTTT. Its translation: CASGRRGSTNEKLFF.

The chain combines TRBV29-1 with TRBJ2-1; 10 bases match TRBD1. The trim removed 3 bases at V and 6 bases at J, leaving 14 bases unmatched. The CDR3 runs 17 residues. CDR1 and CDR2 from the germline V gene are SQVTM and ANQGSEA. This CDR3 is CSVDKGRPDRGTNEQFF. Written as DNA, the CDR3 is TGCAGCGTTGACAAGGGGCGTCCGGACAGGGGGACCAATGAGCAGTTCTTC.

The J gene is TRBJ2-2, the V gene TRBV7-2; 10 nucleotides align to TRBD1. The CDR3 runs 15 residues. In germline, CDR1 is SGHTA, CDR2 FQGNSA. The junction had 3 bases not matched to a gene; V was cut back by 4 bases and J by 4 bases. This chain's CDR3 is CASSSRDRGTGELFF. The CDR3, as DNA: TGTGCCAGCAGCTCACGGGACAGGGGCACCGGGGAGCTGTTTTTT.

The chain couples TRBV10-3 to TRBJ2-5; 9 bases map to TRBD1. CDR3 size: 16 residues. J lost 2 bases, V lost 5 bases, and 9 bases had no gene match. The germline V gene has CDR1 ENHRY and CDR2 SYGVKD. The DNA for the CDR3 is TGTGCCATCAGTAACTCCGGGACAGGGCCTCAAGAGACCCAGTACTTC. Its protein is CAISNSGTGPQETQYF.